This T cell receptor (beta chain) was observed in a study of cytomegalovirus exposure and HLA in healthy donors. The PCR ran on 60 Vbeta and 13 Jbeta primers. In the original analysis: In a later analysis, of some 80 million unique beta chains, roughly 9.9 million appeared in at least two donors. TCRdb's copy holds only in-frame clones and misses some; the assay was immunoSEQ multiplex PCR. D and trimming come from the DNA, and the V and J calls and clone size come from that table. The profile covers roughly 110,000 clones, with 70% to 80% appearing a single time and more than 10% taken by the ten largest. This CDR3 is 14 amino acids long. V lost 7 bases to trimming and J lost 6 bases; unmatched junction nucleotides: 11. CDR1 MDHEN and CDR2 SYDVKM come from the germline V gene. General study results and limits: Several of the most significant clusters appeared linked to common viral pathogens, based on a later analysis.

This clone was seen a handful of times. What it recognizes is unknown. The chain joins TRBV28 to TRBJ1-1, with 7 nucleotides matching TRBD1. The sample was PBMCs. This receptor was taken from a woman aged 40 to 50 in good health and CMV-seropositive. CDR3 nucleotides: TGTGCCAGCACTGGGACAGCGGGTTCCGCTGAAGCTTTCTTT. It encodes CASTGTAGSAEAFF.